The 18 T cell receptor beta chains below all came from one sample that was sequenced in a study of cytomegalovirus exposure and HLA in healthy donors. PCR was performed using 60 Vbeta and 13 Jbeta primers. Repertoires were generated with immunoSEQ multiplex PCR, while TCRdb's copy carries only in-frame clones and drops some. Seen here are approximately 70,000 clones, over 60% observed once, and the top ten hold about 7.4%. Sequencing was done on a sample of PBMCs. The receptor set was obtained from a man aged 40-49 years in good health and CMV-seropositive.

This sequence joins TRBV9 and TRBJ2-2, with D possibly TRBD2 on 6 matching bases. Trimming cost V 0 bases and J 6 bases, with 9 bases left between them. The CDR3 extends over 14 amino acids. Germline V gene sequence: CDR1 SGDLS, CDR2 YYNGEE. In nucleotides, the CDR3 is TGTGCCAGCAGCGTAGCGGGAGAAGCCGGGGAGCTGTTTTTT. Its protein is CASSVAGEAGELFF. Based on the CDR3 plus reference TRBV9 and TRBJ2-2, the full variable domain is DSGVTQTPKHLITATGQRVTLRCSPRSGDLSVYWYQQSLDQGLQFLIQYYNGEERAKGNILERFSAQQFPDLHSELNLSSLELGDSALYFCASSVAGEAGELFFGEGSRLTVL.

V and J are TRBV5-1 and TRBJ1-4, with 7 bases that match TRBD1. V lost 0 bases, J lost 8 bases, and 7 bases stayed unmatched. This CDR3 has 15 residues. CDR1 SGHRS and CDR2 YFSETQ come from the germline V gene. The CDR3 is CASSLAGQGGEKLFF. CDR3 bases: TGCGCCAGCAGCTTGGCCGGGCAGGGGGGCGAAAAACTGTTTTTT. The full variable domain, completed using reference TRBV5-1 and TRBJ1-4, is KAGVTQTPRYLIKTRGQQVTLSCSPISGHRSVSWYQQTPGQGLQFLFEYFSETQRNKGNFPGRFSGRQFSNSRSEMNVSTLELGDSALYLCASSLAGQGGEKLFFGSGTQLSVL.

The chain is built from TRBV29-1 and TRBJ2-3; 11 positions match TRBD2. The CDR3 contains 14 residues. V lost 6 bases to trimming and J lost 4 bases; unmatched junction nucleotides: 6. From germline, CDR1 is SQVTM and CDR2 ANQGSEA. The CDR3 DNA follows: TGCAGCGTCTGGACTAGCGGGTTGCCAGATACGCAGTATTTT. Translation gives CSVWTSGLPDTQYF.

The chain couples TRBV9 to TRBJ1-2; D might be TRBD1 (5 bases). The CDR3 is 12 amino acids. CDR1 is SGDLS, CDR2 YYNGEE, per germline. V was shortened by 4 bases and J by 4 bases, with 8 bases between the two germline ends. CDR3 loop: CASSPGAYGYTF. CDR3 in DNA: TGTGCCAGCAGCCCTGGGGCCTATGGCTACACCTTC.

V usage is TRBV6-1 and J usage is TRBJ1-2, with D uncertain. CDR3 length: 13 residues. CDR1 MNHNS and CDR2 SASEGT come from the germline V gene. Trimming left V 4 bases short and J 4 bases short, with 10 bases between. CDR3 amino acids: CASSVPRGYGYTF. CDR3 bases: TGTGCCAGCAGTGTGCCTCGGGGCTATGGCTACACCTTC.

The V gene is TRBV7-2, the J gene TRBJ1-3; the D gene is possibly TRBD1 (6 bases). V was shortened by 6 bases and J by 0 bases, with 15 bases between the two germline ends. The CDR3 has 16 amino acids. Germline CDR1 and CDR2: SGHTA and FQGNSA. The CDR3 loop is CASSSQGVDSGNTIYF. As DNA, the CDR3 is TGTGCCAGCAGTTCACAGGGAGTGGACTCTGGAAACACCATATATTTT.

V and J are TRBV18 and TRBJ1-4; D perhaps matches TRBD1 (5 bases). The CDR3 runs to 14 residues. CDR1 is KGHSH and CDR2 is LQKENI in the germline V gene. V was pared by 0 bases and J by 4 bases, with 6 bases between. The CDR3 sequence: CASSPPDSNEKLFF. The DNA of the CDR3 is TGTGCCAGCTCACCACCAGACAGTAATGAAAAACTGTTTTTT.

The chain carries TRBV25-1 and TRBJ1-4; the match to TRBD1 covers 8 bases. CDR3 length: 14 amino acids. Trimming removed 6 bases from V and 7 bases from J; junction bases left unmatched: 7. The V gene's germline CDR1 is MGHDK and CDR2 SYGVNS. The CDR3 DNA reads TGTGCCAGCAGCCAGGGGGCGGGAAGTGAAAAACTGTTTTTT. Its translation: CASSQGAGSEKLFF. The full variable domain, in which reference TRBV25-1 and TRBJ1-4 provide the parts outside the CDR3, is EADIYQTPRYLVIGTGKKITLECSQTMGHDKMYWYQQDPGMELHLIHYSYGVNSTEKGDLSSESTVSRIRTEHFPLTLESARPSHTSQYLCASSQGAGSEKLFFGSGTQLSVL.

This clone has a handful of counts. CDR3 in amino acids: CASRGQGARGNTIYF. The CDR3 DNA reads as TGTGCCAGCAGGGGACAGGGGGCGCGTGGAAACACCATATATTTT. This rearrangement joins TRBV6-5 to TRBJ1-3; the match to TRBD1 covers 12 bases. The CDR3 is 15 residues long. V dropped 6 bases and J dropped 3; count of bases not matched to a gene: 3. The germline CDR1 and CDR2 sequences are MNHEY and SVGAGI.

The rearrangement joins TRBV27 to TRBJ1-2; TRBD1 agrees at 9 bases. CDR1 and CDR2 (germline): MNHEY, SMNVEV (reference sequence). With 0 bases clipped from V and 3 bases from J, the junction kept 2 bases outside the gene matches. The length of the CDR3 is 15 residues. This CDR3 reads CASSLSGTGHYGYTF. The CDR3 DNA reads as TGTGCCAGCAGTTTATCAGGGACAGGGCACTATGGCTACACCTTC.

The chain has TRBV5-4 and TRBJ2-7; D gene uncertain. The ends were cut back, 0 bases at V and 2 bases at J, with 9 bases in the middle. CDR3 size: 14 residues. Germline CDR1 and CDR2: SGHNT and YYREEE (reference sequence). The CDR3 loop is CASSLDGNPYEQYF. The CDR3 bases are TGTGCCAGCAGCTTGGACGGTAACCCCTACGAGCAGTACTTC.

The sample holds one count of this clone. This rearrangement joins TRBV28 to TRBJ1-1, with 7 bases fitting TRBD1. This CDR3 is 14 amino acids long. V dropped 6 bases and J dropped 2; count of bases not matched to a gene: 6. Germline assignment: CDR1 MDHEN and CDR2 SYDVKM. As DNA, the CDR3 is TGTGCCAGCAGCATCGACAGGGTAAACACTGAAGCTTTCTTT. Translation gives CASSIDRVNTEAFF.

In this sample, this clone turned up a few times. One base away lies a much larger clone, so this may be a sequencing read error. This sequence joins TRBV7-9 and TRBJ2-7; 10 positions agree with TRBD1. Germline V gives CDR1 SEHNR, CDR2 FQNEAQ (reference sequence). The CDR3 has 13 amino acids. With 4 bases clipped from V and 4 bases from J, the junction kept 1 base outside the gene matches. This chain's CDR3 is CASSWGQGYEQYF. The CDR3 nucleotides are TGTGCCAGCAGCTGGGGACAGGGGTACGAGCAGTACTTC.

The V call is TRBV30, the J call TRBJ1-4, with TRBD1 as a possible D gene (5 bases). Germline V gives CDR1 GTSNPN, CDR2 SVGIG (reference sequence). Trimming left V 0 bases short and J 10 bases short, with 12 bases between. The CDR3 length is 13 residues. The CDR3 DNA is TGTGCCTGGAGTGTTGGGTCAGGGCGAAAACTGTTTTTT. This codes for CAWSVGSGRKLFF.

This clone was observed a handful of times. The V and J genes are TRBV5-1 and TRBJ1-3, with a weak D call TRBD1 (5 bases). Per the germline V gene, CDR1 is SGHRS and CDR2 is YFSETQ. The V end lost 1 base, the J end lost 4 bases, and 12 bases lay between the germline ends. The CDR3 extends over 15 amino acids. The chain's CDR3 is CASSLSQGLGNTIYF. DNA for the CDR3: TGCGCCAGCAGCTTGTCTCAGGGCCTGGGAAACACCATATATTTT.

This clone was observed once. This chain links TRBV29-1 with TRBJ1-1; 9 bases are a match to TRBD1. CDR1 and CDR2 from the germline V gene are SQVTM and ANQGSEA. This CDR3 is 14 amino acids long. Trimming removed 6 bases from V and 3 bases from J; junction bases left unmatched: 8. CDR3 residues: CSVRQGGLDTEAFF. The DNA for the CDR3 is TGCAGCGTCAGACAGGGGGGCCTGGACACTGAAGCTTTCTTT.

The chain combines TRBV6-5 with TRBJ2-3, with a tentative D call TRBD2 (5 bases). There are 14 residues in the CDR3. The germline V and J ends were trimmed by 6 bases and 6 bases, with 16 bases remaining between them. Germline-derived CDR1 and CDR2 are MNHEY and SVGAGI. Here the CDR3 DNA reads TGTGCCAGCAGCTTAGGGTTAGCTAGCGATACGCAGTATTTT. It specifies CASSLGLASDTQYF.

This chain links TRBV28 with TRBJ1-5, with D tentatively TRBD1 (5 bases). V was cut by 3 bases and J by 0 bases, with 15 bases left in between. The CDR3 spans 17 residues. CDR1 MDHEN and CDR2 SYDVKM come from the germline V gene. CDR3 sequence reads: CASSLATDRRSNQPQHF. The CDR3 DNA sequence: TGTGCCAGCAGTTTGGCCACCGACAGACGTAGCAATCAGCCCCAGCATTTT. The whole variable domain, remainder taken from reference TRBV28 and TRBJ1-5, is DVKVTQSSRYLVKRTGEKVFLECVQDMDHENMFWYRQDPGLGLRLIYFSYDVKMKEKGDIPEGYSVSREKKERFSLILESASTNQTSMYLCASSLATDRRSNQPQHFGDGTRLSIL.